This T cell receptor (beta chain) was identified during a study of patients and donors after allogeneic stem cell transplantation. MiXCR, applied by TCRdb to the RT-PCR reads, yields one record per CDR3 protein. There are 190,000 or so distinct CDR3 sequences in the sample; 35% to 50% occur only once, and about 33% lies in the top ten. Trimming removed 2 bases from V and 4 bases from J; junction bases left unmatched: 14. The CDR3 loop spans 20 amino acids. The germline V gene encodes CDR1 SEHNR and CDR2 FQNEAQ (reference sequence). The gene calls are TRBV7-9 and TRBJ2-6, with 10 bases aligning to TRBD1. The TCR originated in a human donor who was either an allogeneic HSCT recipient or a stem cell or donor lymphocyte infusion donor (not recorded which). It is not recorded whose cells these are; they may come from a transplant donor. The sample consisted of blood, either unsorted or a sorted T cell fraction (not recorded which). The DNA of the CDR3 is TGTGCCAGCAGCTTACTGGAGGGACAGGGGCTCCTCTTAGGGGCCAACGTCCTGACTTTC. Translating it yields CASSLLEGQGLLLGANVLTF.